The present T cell receptor (beta chain) was sequenced within a study of shared clonotypes between healthy human individuals. From germline, CDR1 is SGHDN and CDR2 FVKESK. Trimming pared 2 bases from V and 8 bases from J, leaving 15 bases between. This CDR3 region has 15 residues. Authors' analysis steps: Sequence data from immunoSEQ were junction-only and lacked quality scores; consequently, filtering differed. Generated by immunoSEQ multiplex PCR, the TCRdb table keeps only in-frame clones and is missing some. V and J calls and clone size come straight from that table; D and trimming were deduced from the DNA. The data hold 1.5 million to 1.9 million clones, with 98% observed a single time.

The sample was naive CD4+ T cells sorted from blood. As to subset: CD45RA+ positively selected. The chain couples TRBV14 to TRBJ1-4; D not certain. The TCR comes from a man aged 30 to 45 in good health. CDR3 coding DNA: TGTGCCAGCAGCCAACCAGACACGTATGCCGAAAAACTGTTTTTT. Protein: CASSQPDTYAEKLFF.